This T cell receptor (beta chain) was sequenced for a study of breast tumors, draining lymph nodes, adjacent tissues. This clonotype was observed at least ten times. What it binds is not known. An end of the junction differs from the germline gene, which may be a read error. Germline values: CDR1 ENHRY, CDR2 SYGVKD. This CDR3 comprises 15 residues. Study results and caveats: Tumors had less TCR diversity than lymph nodes, more than nontumor tissue.

A single record per CDR3 protein comes from TCRdb applying MiXCR to the multiplex PCR reads. Of under 250,000 distinct CDR3 sequences detected, about 30% appear once; the ten largest clones hold over 1.1%. Samples came from axillary lymph nodes draining the breast cancer. The V and J genes are TRBV10-3 and TRBJ2-2; either TRBD1 or TRBD2 may fit D (6 bases each). Material: axillary lymph node tissue. The receptor comes from a female donor with breast cancer. Some clones in this sample may be carry-over from other donors' samples. The CDR3, as DNA: TGTGCCATCGGTGAGCACGGGGGCGACACCGGGGAGCTGTTTTTT. Translated, it gives CAIGEHGGDTGELFF.